This T cell receptor beta chain was profiled in a study of beta chain features in type 1 diabetes. Sequenced material consisted of expressed TCRB transcripts (all of the isolated RNA was reverse transcribed). Sequencing was performed with immunoSEQ multiplex PCR; in TCRdb, only in-frame clones are kept and a portion is missing. The sample records around 99,000 clones, 40% being singletons. In this sample, this clone turned up a few times. Its antigen remains unknown. Only one heparinised blood draw was taken per donor, and its volume averaged about 116 mL. The CDR3 is 13 residues long. Germline V gives CDR1 MGHDK, CDR2 SYGVNS. Deletions cut 5 bases from V and 3 bases from J, with 11 bases between. The study, taken as a whole, reports: The study left unresolved whether HLA type influences TCRB rearrangement.

This chain connects TRBV25-1 to TRBJ2-7; D is perhaps TRBD2 (6 bases). The clonotype originates from a woman aged 18-30 years in good health. The material sequenced was stem cell memory CD4+ T cells from blood. The CDR3 spells CASSRWGDYEQYF. For the CDR3, the DNA is TGTGCCAGCAGTCGCTGGGGGGACTACGAGCAGTACTTC.